These T cell receptor beta chains were read from a single sample in a study of beta chain features in type 1 diabetes. Profiled with immunoSEQ multiplex PCR; TCRdb holds only in-frame clones, not every one. The sample includes 810,000 or so clones, roughly 15% of them seen just once. Sample: naive CD4+ T cells from blood. The receptors originated from a woman younger than 35 in good health. CDR3s include the opening cysteine and the closing phenylalanine or tryptophan. The D gene is left open where the match is weak. For some rows the clone size is stated as once, few or many, or as a class when expanded; others skip it.

clone_size d_call j_call v_call cdr3_nt cdr3_aa
- - TRBJ2-6 TRBV6-6 TGTGCCAGCAGTAAGCAGGGGCCTGGGGCCAACGTCCTGACTTTC CASSKQGPGANVLTF
few TRBD2 TRBJ2-1 TRBV5-1 TGCGCCAGCAGCTTGGAATATCGGGCTAGCGGGGAGTTCTTC CASSLEYRASGEFF
few - TRBJ1-1 TRBV6-1 TGTGCCAGCACGCGTCCAGGAGACACTGAAGCTTTCTTT CASTRPGDTEAFF
- - TRBJ2-2 TRBV5-6 TGTGCCAGCAGCTTGGCCGCGTTTCGTGGAGGGACCACCGGGGAGCTGTTTTTT CASSLAAFRGGTTGELFF
few - TRBJ2-5 TRBV6-5 TGTGCCAGCAGTCGGTTCCCAGGAGCAGAAGAGACCCAGTACTTC CASSRFPGAEETQYF
few - TRBJ2-3 TRBV6-4 TGTGCCAGCAGTGTCACGACGAGCACAGATACGCAGTATTTT CASSVTTSTDTQYF
- TRBD2 TRBJ2-1 TRBV7-9 TGTGCCAGCAGCTTAGGAAGACTAGCGGGAAGTTCCAATGAGCAGTTCTTC CASSLGRLAGSSNEQFF
- TRBD1 TRBJ1-1 TRBV6-5 TGTGCCAGCAGTCCCCGGGACAGGGGGGTAGCTTTCTTT CASSPRDRGVAFF
- - TRBJ2-7 TRBV28 TGTGCCAGCAGTGGGGACGGAACCTACGAGCAGTACTTC CASSGDGTYEQYF
once TRBD2 TRBJ2-1 TRBV27 TGTGCCAGCAGTTTTAGGACTAGCGGGAGGGCCAATGAGCAGTTCTTC CASSFRTSGRANEQFF